The source of this T cell receptor (beta chain) is a study of T cell responses to AZD1222 COVID-19 vaccine. The protocol was immunoSEQ multiplex PCR, while the TCRdb copy is restricted to in-frame clones and leaves out a portion. Among about 77,000 clones listed, around 90% were seen once. Germline trimming cut 0 bases from V and 5 bases from J; bases unmatched to any gene: 8. The CDR3 has 16 amino acids. The germline V gene has CDR1 SGHRS and CDR2 YFSETQ. Study-wide points: The donors showed a predominance of white British ancestry and of females, with possible underestimation of clonal diversity.

Notes on this clone: Its antigen is not known.

Pooled samples include second doses given at about 4 or 12 weeks. The rearrangement joins TRBV5-1 to TRBJ1-2; 9 bases align to TRBD1. The receptor was isolated from an adult who received the AZD1222 COVID-19 vaccine. Specimen: peripheral blood, collected 28 days after the second AZD1222 dose. CDR3 bases: TGCGCCAGCAGCTTGGGGTCCGGGACAGGGTTTTATGGCTACACCTTC. It is translated as CASSLGSGTGFYGYTF.